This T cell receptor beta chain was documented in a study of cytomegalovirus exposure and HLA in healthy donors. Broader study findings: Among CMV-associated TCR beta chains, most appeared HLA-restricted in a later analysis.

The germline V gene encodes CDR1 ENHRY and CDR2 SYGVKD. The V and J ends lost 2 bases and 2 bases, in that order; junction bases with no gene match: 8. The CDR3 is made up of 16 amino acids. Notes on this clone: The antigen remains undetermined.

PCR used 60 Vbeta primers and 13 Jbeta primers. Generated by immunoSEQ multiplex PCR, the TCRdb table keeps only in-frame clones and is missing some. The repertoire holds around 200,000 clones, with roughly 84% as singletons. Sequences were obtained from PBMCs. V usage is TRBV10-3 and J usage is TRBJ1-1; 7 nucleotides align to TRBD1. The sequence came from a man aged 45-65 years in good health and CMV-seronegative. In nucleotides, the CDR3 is TGTGCCATCAGTGAGACCAGACAGGGCCCTAACACTGAAGCTTTCTTT. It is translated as CAISETRQGPNTEAFF.